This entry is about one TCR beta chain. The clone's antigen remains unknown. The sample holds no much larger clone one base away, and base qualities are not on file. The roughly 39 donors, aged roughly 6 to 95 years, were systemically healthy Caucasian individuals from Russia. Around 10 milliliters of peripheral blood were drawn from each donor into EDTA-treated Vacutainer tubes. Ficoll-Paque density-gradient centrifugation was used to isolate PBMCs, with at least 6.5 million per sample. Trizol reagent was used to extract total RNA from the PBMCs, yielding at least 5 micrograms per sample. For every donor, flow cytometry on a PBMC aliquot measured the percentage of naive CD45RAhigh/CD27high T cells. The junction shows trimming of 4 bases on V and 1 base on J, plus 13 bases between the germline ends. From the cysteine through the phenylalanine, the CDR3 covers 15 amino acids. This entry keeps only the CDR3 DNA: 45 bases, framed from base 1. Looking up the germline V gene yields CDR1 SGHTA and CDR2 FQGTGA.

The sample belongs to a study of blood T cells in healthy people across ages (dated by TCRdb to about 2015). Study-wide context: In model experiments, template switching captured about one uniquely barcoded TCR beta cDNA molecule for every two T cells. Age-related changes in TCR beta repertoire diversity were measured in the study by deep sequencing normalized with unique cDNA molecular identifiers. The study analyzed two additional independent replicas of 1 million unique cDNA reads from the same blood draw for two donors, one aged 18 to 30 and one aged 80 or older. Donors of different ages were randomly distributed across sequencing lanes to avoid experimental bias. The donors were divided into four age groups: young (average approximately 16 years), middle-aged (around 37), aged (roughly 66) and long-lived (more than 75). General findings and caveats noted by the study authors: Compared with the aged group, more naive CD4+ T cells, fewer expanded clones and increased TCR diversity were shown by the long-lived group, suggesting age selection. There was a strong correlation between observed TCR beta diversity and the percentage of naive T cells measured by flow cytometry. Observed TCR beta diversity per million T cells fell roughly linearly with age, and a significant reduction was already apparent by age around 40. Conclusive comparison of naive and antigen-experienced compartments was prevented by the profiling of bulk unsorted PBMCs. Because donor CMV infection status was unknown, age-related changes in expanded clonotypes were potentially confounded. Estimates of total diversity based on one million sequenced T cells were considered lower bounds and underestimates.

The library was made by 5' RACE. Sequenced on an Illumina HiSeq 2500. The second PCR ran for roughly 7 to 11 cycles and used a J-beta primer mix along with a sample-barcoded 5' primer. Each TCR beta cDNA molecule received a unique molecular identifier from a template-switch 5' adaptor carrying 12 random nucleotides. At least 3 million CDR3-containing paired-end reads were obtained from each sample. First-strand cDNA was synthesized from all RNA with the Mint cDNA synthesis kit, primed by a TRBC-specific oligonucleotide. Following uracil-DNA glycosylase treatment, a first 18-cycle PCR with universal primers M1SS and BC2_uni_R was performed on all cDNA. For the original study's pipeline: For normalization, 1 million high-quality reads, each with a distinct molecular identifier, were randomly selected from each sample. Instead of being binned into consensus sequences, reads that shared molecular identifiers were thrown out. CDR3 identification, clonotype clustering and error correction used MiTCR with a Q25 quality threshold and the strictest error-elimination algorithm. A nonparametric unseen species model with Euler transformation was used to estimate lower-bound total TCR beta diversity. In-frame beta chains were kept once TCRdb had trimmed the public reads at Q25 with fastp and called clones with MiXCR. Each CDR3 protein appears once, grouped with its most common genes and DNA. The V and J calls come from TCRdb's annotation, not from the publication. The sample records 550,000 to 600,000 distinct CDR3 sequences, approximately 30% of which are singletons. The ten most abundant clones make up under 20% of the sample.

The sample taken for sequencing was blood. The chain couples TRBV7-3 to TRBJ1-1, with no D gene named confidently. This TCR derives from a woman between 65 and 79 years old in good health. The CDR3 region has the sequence CASSSLGAGNTEAFF. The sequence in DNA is TGTGCCAGCAGCTCATTAGGTGCAGGGAACACTGAAGCTTTCTTT.